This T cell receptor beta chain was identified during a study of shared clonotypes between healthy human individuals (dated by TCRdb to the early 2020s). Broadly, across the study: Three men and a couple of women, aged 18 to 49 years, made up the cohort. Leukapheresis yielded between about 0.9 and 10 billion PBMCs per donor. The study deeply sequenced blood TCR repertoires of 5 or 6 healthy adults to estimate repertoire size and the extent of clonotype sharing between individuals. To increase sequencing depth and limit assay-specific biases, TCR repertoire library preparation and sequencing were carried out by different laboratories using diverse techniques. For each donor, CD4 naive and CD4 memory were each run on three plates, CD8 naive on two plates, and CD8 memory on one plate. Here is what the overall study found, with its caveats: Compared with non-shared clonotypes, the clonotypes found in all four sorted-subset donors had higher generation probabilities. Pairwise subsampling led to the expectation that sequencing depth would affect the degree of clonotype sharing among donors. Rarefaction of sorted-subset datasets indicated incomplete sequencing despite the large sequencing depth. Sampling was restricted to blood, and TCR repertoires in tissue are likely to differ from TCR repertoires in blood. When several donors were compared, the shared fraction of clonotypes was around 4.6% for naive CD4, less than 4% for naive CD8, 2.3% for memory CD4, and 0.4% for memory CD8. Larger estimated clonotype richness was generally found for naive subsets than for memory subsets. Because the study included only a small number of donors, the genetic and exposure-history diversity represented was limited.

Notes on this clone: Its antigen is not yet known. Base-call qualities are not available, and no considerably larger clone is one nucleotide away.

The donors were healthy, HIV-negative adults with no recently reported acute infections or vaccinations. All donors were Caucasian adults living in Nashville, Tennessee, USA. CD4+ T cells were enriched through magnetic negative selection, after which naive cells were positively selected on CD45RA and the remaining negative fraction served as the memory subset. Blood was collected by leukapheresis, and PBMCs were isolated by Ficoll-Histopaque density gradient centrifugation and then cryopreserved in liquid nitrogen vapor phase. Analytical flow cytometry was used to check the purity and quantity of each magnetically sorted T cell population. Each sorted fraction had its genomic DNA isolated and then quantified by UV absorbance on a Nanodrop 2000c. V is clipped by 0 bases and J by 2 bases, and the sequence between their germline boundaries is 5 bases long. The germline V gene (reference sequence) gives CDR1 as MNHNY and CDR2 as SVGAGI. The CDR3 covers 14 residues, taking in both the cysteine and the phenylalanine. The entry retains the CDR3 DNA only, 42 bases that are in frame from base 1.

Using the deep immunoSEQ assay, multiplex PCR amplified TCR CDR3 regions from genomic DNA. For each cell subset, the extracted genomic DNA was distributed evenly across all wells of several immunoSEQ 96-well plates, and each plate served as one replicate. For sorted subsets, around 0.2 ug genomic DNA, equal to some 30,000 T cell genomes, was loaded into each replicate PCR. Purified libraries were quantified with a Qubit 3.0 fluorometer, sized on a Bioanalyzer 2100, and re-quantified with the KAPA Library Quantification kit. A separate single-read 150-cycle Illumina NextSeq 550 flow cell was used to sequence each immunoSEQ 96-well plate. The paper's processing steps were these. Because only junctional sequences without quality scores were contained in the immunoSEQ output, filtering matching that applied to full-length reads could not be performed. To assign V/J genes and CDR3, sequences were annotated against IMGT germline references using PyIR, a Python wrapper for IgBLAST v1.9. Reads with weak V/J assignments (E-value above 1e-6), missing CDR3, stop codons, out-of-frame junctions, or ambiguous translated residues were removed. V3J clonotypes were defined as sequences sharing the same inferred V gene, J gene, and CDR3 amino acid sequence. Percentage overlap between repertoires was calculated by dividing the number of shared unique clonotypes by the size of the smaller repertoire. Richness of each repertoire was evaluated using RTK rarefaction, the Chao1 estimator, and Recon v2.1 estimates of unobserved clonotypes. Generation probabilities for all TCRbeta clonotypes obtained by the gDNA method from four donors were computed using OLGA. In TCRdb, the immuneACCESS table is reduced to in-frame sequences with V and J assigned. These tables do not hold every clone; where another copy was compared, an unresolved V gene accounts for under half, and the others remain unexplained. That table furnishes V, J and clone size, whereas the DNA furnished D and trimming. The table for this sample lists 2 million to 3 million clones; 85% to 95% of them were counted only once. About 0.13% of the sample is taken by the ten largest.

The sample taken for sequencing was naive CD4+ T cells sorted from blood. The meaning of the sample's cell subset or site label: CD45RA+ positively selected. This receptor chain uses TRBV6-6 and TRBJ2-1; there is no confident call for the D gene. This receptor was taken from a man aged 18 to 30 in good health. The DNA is TGTGCCAGCAGTTACTCTGTCGCCTACAATGAGCAGTTCTTC. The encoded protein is CASSYSVAYNEQFF.